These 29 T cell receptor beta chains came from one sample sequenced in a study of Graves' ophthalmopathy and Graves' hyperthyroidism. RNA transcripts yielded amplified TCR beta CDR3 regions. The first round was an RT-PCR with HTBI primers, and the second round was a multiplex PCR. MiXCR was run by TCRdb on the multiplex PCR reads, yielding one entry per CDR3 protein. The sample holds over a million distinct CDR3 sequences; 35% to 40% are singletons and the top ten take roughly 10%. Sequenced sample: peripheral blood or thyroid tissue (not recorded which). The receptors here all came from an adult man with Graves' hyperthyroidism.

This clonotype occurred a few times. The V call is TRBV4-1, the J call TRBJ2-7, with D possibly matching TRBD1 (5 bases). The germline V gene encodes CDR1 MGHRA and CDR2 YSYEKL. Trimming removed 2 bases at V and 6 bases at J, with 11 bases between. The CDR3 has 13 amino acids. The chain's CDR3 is CASSQPSGREQYF. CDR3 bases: TGCGCCAGCAGCCAACCTTCAGGGCGCGAGCAGTACTTC.

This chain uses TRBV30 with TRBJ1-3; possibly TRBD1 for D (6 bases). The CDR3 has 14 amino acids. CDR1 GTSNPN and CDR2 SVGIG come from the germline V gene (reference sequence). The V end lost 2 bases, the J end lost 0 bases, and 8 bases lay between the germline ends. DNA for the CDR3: TGTGCCTGGAGTCCAGGGGCCTCTGGAAACACCATATATTTT. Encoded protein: CAWSPGASGNTIYF.

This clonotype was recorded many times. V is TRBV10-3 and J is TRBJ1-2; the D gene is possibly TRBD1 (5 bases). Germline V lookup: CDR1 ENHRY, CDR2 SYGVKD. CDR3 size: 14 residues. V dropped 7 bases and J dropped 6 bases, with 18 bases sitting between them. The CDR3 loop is CAINLPGQKNGYTF. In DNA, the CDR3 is TGTGCCATCAATCTTCCCGGACAAAAAAATGGCTACACCTTC.

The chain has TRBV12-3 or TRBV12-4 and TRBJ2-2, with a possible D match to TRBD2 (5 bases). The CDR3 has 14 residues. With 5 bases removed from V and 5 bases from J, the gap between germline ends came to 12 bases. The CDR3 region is CASSIGGRTGELFF. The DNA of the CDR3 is TGTGCCAGCAGTATCGGAGGACGGACCGGGGAGCTGTTTTTT.

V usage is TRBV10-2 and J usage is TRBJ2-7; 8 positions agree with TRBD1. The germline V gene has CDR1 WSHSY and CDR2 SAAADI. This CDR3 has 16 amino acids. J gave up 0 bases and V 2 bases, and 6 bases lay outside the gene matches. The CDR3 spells CASSEGDRKPSYEQYF. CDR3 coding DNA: TGCGCCAGCAGTGAGGGGGACAGGAAACCCTCCTACGAGCAGTACTTC.

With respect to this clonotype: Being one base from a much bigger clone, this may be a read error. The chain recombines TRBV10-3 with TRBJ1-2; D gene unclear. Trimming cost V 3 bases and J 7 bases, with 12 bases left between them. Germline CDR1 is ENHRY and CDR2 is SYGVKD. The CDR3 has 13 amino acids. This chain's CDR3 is CAISDAGSVGYTF. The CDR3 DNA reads TGTGCCATCAGTGATGCCGGCTCGGTTGGCTACACCTTC.

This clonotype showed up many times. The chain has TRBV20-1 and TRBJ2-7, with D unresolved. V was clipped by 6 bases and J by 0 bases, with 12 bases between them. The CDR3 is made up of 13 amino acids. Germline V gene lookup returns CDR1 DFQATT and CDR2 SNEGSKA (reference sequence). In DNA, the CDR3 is TGCAGTGCACTTCAACGGAACTCCTACGAGCAGTACTTC. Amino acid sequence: CSALQRNSYEQYF.

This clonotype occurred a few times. CDR3 sequence reads: CASSQGRAVNSLTGELFF. CDR3 coding DNA: TGCGCCAGCAGCCAAGGCCGGGCAGTGAATTCCCTCACCGGGGAGCTGTTTTTT. V usage is TRBV4-1 and J usage is TRBJ2-2; the D is unclear. CDR1 and CDR2 (germline): MGHRA, YSYEKL. CDR3 length: 18 amino acids. With 1 base removed from V and 4 bases from J, the gap between germline ends came to 19 bases.

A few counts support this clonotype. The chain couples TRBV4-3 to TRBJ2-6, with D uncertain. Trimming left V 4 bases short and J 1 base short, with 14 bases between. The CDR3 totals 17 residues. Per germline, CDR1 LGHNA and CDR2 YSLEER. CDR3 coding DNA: TGCGCCAGCAGCCGAACACCTCAAGGATCTGGGGCCAACGTCCTGACTTTC. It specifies CASSRTPQGSGANVLTF.

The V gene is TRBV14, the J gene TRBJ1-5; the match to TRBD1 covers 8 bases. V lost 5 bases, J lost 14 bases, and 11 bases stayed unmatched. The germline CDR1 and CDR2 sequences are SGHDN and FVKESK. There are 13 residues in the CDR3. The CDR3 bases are TGTGCCAGCAGCGGGGACAGGAGAAGCTACGAGCATTTT. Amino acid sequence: CASSGDRRSYEHF.

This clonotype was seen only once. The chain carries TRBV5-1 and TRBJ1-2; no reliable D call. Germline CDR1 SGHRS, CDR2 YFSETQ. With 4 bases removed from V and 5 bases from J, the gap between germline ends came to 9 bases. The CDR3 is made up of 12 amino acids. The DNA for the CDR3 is TGCGCCAGCAGCCCCGCCGAATATGGCTACACCTTC. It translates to CASSPAEYGYTF.

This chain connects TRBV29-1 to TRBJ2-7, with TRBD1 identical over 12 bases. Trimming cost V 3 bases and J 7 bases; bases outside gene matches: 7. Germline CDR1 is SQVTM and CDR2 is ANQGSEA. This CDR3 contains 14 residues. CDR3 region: CSVDPGQGAREQYF. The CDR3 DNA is TGCAGCGTTGATCCGGGACAGGGGGCGCGAGAGCAGTACTTC.

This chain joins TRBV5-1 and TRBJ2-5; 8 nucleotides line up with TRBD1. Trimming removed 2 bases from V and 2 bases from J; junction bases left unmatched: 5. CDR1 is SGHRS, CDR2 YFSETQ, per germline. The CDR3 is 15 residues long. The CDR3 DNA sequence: TGCGCCAGCAGCTTCGGACAGGGAATTCAAGAGACCCAGTACTTC. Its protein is CASSFGQGIQETQYF.

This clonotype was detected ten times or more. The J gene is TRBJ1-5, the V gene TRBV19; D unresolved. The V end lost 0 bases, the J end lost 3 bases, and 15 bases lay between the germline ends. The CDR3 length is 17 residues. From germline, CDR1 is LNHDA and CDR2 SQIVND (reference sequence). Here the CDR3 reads CASSIDLRRGINQPQHF. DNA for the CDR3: TGTGCCAGTAGTATAGATTTGCGACGGGGAATCAATCAGCCCCAGCATTTT.

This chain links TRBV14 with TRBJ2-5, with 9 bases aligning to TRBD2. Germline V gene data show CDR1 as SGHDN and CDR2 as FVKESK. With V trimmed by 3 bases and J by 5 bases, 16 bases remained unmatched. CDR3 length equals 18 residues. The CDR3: CASSQSSPRGGPGETQYF. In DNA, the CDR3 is TGTGCCAGCAGCCAGAGCTCGCCGCGGGGGGGCCCTGGCGAGACCCAGTACTTC.

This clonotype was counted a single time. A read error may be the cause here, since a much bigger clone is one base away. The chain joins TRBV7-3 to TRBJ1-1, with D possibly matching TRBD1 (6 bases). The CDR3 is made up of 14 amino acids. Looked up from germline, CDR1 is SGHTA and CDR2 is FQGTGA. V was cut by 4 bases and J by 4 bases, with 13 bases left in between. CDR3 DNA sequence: TGTGCCAGCAGCTGCCGAGAACAGGGCACTGAAGCTTTCTTT. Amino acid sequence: CASSCREQGTEAFF.

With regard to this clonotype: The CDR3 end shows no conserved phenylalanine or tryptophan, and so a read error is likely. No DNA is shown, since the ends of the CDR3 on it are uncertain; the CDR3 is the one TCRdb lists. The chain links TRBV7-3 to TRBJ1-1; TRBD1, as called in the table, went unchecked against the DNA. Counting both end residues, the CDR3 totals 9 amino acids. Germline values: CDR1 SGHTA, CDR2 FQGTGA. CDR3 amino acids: CASSPSYRG.

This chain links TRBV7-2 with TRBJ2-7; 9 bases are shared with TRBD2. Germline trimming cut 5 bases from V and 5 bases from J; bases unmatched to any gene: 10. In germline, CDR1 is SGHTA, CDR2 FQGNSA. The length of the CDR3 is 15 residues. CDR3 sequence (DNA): TGTGCCAGCAGCCCCAGGCGGGAGGGGGCCGACGAGCAGTACTTC. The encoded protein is CASSPRREGADEQYF.

CDR3 residues: CASSEPDRVAYEQYF. The CDR3 nucleotides are TGCGCCAGCAGTGAGCCGGACAGGGTGGCCTACGAGCAGTACTTC. This chain connects TRBV10-2 to TRBJ2-7; 8 bases align to TRBD1. V dropped 2 bases and J dropped 2; count of bases not matched to a gene: 5. The CDR3 spans 15 residues. The germline CDR1 and CDR2 sequences are WSHSY and SAAADI.

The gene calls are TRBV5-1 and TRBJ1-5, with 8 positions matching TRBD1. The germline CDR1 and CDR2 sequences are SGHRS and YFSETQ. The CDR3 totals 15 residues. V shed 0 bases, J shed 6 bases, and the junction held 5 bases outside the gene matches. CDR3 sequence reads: CASSLGATGGQPQHF. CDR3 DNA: TGCGCCAGCAGCTTGGGGGCCACAGGGGGTCAGCCCCAGCATTTT.

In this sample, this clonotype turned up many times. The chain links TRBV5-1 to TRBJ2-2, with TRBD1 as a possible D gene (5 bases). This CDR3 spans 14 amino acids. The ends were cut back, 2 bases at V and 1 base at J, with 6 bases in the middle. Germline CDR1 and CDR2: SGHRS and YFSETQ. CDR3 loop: CASSFGQNTGELFF. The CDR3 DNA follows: TGCGCCAGCAGCTTTGGACAGAACACCGGGGAGCTGTTTTTT.

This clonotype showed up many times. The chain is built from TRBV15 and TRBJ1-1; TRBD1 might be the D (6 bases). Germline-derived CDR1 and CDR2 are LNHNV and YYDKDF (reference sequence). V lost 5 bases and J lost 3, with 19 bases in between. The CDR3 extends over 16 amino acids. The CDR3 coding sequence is TGTGCCACCAGCCGAGGGAAGCAGGGGCGCGACACTGAAGCTTTCTTT. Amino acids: CATSRGKQGRDTEAFF. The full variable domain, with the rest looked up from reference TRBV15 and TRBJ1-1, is DAMVIQNPRYQVTQFGKPVTLSCSQTLNHNVMYWYQQKSSQAPKLLFHYYDKDFNNEADTPDNFQSRRPNTSFCFLDIRSPGLGDTAMYLCATSRGKQGRDTEAFFGQGTRLTVV.

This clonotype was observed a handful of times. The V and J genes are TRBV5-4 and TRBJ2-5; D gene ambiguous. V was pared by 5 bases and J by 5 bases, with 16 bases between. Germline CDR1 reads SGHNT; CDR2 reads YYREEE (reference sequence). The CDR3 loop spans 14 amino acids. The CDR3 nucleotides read TGTGCCAGCAGTTTTTTTTCGGCCGCGGAGACCCAGTACTTC. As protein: CASSFFSAAETQYF.

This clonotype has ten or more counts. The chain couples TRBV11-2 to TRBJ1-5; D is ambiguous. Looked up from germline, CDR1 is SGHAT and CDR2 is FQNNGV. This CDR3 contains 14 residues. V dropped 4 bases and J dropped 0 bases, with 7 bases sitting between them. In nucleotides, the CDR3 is TGTGCCAGCAGCTCTTCGGATAGCAATCAGCCCCAGCATTTT. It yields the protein CASSSSDSNQPQHF.

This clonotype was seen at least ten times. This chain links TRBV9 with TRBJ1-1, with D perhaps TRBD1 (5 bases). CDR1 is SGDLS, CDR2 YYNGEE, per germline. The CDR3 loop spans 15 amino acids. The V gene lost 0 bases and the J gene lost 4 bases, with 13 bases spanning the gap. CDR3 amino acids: CASSVESAGRTEAFF. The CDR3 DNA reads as TGTGCCAGCAGCGTAGAGTCCGCAGGGCGCACTGAAGCTTTCTTT. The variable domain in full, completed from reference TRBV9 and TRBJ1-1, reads DSGVTQTPKHLITATGQRVTLRCSPRSGDLSVYWYQQSLDQGLQFLIQYYNGEERAKGNILERFSAQQFPDLHSELNLSSLELGDSALYFCASSVESAGRTEAFFGQGTRLTVV.

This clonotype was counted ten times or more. The CDR3 reads CASSYTTGSSSGNTIYF. The CDR3 region has the DNA TGTGCCAGCAGTTACACAACAGGATCGAGCTCTGGAAACACCATATATTTT. The genes are TRBV6-6 and TRBJ1-3; the D gene is possibly TRBD1 (5 bases). The V gene lost 2 bases and the J gene lost 0 bases, with 14 bases spanning the gap. The CDR3 sequence is 17 residues long. CDR1 is MNHNY, CDR2 SVGAGI, per germline (reference sequence).

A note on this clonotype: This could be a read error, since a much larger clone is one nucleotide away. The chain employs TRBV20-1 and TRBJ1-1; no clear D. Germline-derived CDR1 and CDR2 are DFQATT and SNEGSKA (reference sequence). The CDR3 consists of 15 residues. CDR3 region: CSARVGWKENTESFF. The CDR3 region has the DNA TGCAGTGCTAGAGTGGGGTGGAAGGAGAACACTGAATCTTTCTTT.

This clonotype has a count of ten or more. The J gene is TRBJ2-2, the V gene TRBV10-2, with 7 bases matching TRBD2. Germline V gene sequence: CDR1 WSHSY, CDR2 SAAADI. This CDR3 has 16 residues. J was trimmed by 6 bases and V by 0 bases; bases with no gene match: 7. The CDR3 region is CASSESPGGWAGELFF. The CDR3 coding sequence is TGCGCCAGCAGTGAGTCCCCGGGAGGTTGGGCCGGGGAGCTGTTTTTT.

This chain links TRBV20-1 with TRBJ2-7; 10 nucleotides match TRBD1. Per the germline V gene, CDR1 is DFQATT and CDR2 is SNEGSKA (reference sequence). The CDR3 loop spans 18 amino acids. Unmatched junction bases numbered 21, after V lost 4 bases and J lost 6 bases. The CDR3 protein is CSATPIPGQGMVSVEQYF. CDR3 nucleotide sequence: TGCAGTGCTACACCCATACCGGGACAGGGGATGGTATCGGTCGAGCAGTACTTC.